The entry below gives a single T cell receptor beta chain sequence along with its context. This entry is derived from a study of regulatory T cells in long-lasting Graves disease. Sequencing libraries for TCR beta were prepared with iRepertoire HTBI primers and Arm-PCR of CDR3 regions. MiXCR, run by TCRdb on the multiplex PCR reads, gives a single entry per CDR3 protein. The sample lists 600,000 to 850,000 distinct CDR3 sequences; 30% were seen once. This CDR3 comprises 12 residues. Trimming took 6 bases from V and 6 from J, leaving 9 bases between them. Germline V gene lookup returns CDR1 ENHRY and CDR2 SYGVKD. The time point denotes: persistent/refractory GD, antithyroid drugs over 5 years with positive TRAb. Scientists built the TCR library using RNA that was extracted from PBMCs.

The chain carries TRBV10-3 and TRBJ1-5; D call uncertain. The sequencing here drew on peripheral blood mononuclear cells (PBMCs), taken when the disease was refractory, from a patient treated with antithyroid drugs. The receptor's source is a female donor with Graves disease. The CDR3 nucleotides read TGTGCCATCAGGGGCCCGGGTCAGCCCCAGCATTTT. Amino acids: CAIRGPGQPQHF.